Presented here are 26 T cell receptor beta chains from one specimen sequenced in a study of neurological immune-mediated disorders. One entry per CDR3 protein, called by TCRdb with MiXCR from the 5' RACE reads. The sample carries over 15,000 distinct CDR3 sequences, about 10% recorded once. Sample: CD8+ T cells from blood. These receptors originate from a woman in her forties or fifties in good health.

This clonotype was observed at least ten times. This chain joins TRBV2 and TRBJ2-1; 12 nucleotides match TRBD2. CDR3 size: 16 residues. V dropped 6 bases and J dropped 2; count of bases not matched to a gene: 5. The germline gives CDR1 SNHLY, CDR2 FYNNEI. The DNA of the CDR3 is TGTGCCAGCAGGGAATCTAGCGGGGGGGCCTACAATGAGCAGTTCTTC. It encodes CASRESSGGAYNEQFF.

At least ten counts were recorded for this clonotype. The J gene is TRBJ2-1, the V gene TRBV20-1; a possible D gene is TRBD2 (5 bases). V was pared by 0 bases and J by 7 bases, with 19 bases between. The CDR3 spans 16 residues. The germline V gene encodes CDR1 DFQATT and CDR2 SNEGSKA (reference sequence). CDR3 sequence (DNA): TGCAGTGCTAGAGATGCTGCCAGCGGACTGTTTAATGAGCAGTTCTTC. This codes for CSARDAASGLFNEQFF.

The chain combines TRBV27 with TRBJ2-1; D is unclear. Between the trimmed V and J ends, which lost 6 bases and 10 bases, there was a span of 10 bases. CDR3 length: 11 residues. CDR1 is MNHEY, CDR2 SMNVEV, per germline (reference sequence). CDR3 protein: CASSTLGEQFF. The CDR3 bases are TGTGCCAGCAGCACCCTAGGGGAGCAGTTCTTC.

Ten or more counts support this clonotype. The gene calls are TRBV29-1 and TRBJ2-2; 8 bases map to TRBD1. The length of the CDR3 is 17 residues. Losses at the gene ends were 3 bases for V and 0 bases for J; bases not matched to a gene: 9. Germline values: CDR1 SQVTM, CDR2 ANQGSEA. The CDR3 spells CSVDTGGGSANTGELFF. The CDR3 nucleotides read TGCAGCGTTGATACAGGGGGTGGGAGCGCGAACACCGGGGAGCTGTTTTTT.

This clonotype was seen many times. The V gene is TRBV7-9, the J gene TRBJ2-7, with 10 bases matching TRBD1. CDR1 and CDR2 from the germline V gene are SEHNR and FQNEAQ (reference sequence). This CDR3 has 15 amino acids. Trimming took 5 bases from V and 5 from J; bases not matched to a gene: 9. Written as DNA, the CDR3 is TGTGCCAGCAGCCGCCCCGGGACAGGGGACAACGAGCAGTACTTC. Translated, it gives CASSRPGTGDNEQYF.

This clonotype was observed at least ten times. The chain uses TRBV13 and TRBJ2-5, with TRBD1 as a possible D gene (5 bases). V was trimmed by 5 bases and J by 2 bases, leaving 9 bases between them. Per germline, CDR1 PRHDT and CDR2 FYEKMQ (reference sequence). CDR3 length equals 13 residues. The CDR3 region has the DNA TGTGCCAGCAGCCGGACACCACAAGAGACCCAGTACTTC. Protein: CASSRTPQETQYF.

The chain recombines TRBV9 with TRBJ1-2; 9 bases are a match to TRBD1. V lost 2 bases, J lost 3 bases, and 8 bases stayed unmatched. The CDR3 length is 16 residues. CDR1 and CDR2 (germline): SGDLS, YYNGEE. CDR3 amino acids: CASSVPGTGKDYGYTF. The CDR3, as DNA: TGTGCCAGCAGCGTGCCAGGGACAGGGAAGGACTATGGCTACACCTTC.

This clonotype ranks as medium-sized. The CDR3 sequence: CATSREFEGYQPQHF. The DNA for the CDR3 is TGTGCCACCAGCAGAGAGTTTGAGGGCTATCAGCCCCAGCATTTT. This chain links TRBV15 with TRBJ1-5; D is ambiguous. This CDR3 comprises 15 residues. Germline V CDR1 and CDR2: LNHNV, YYDKDF (reference sequence). Trimming shortened V by 0 bases and J by 5 bases, and 11 bases separated the two germline ends.

Many counts were recorded for this clonotype. The CDR3 loop is CSPGLLMNTEAFF. CDR3 coding DNA: TGCAGCCCCGGCTTATTAATGAACACTGAAGCTTTCTTT. This chain uses TRBV29-1 with TRBJ1-1, with D hard to call. Trimming stripped 8 bases from V and 0 bases from J, with 13 bases between. The CDR3 is made up of 13 amino acids. Germline V gene lookup returns CDR1 SQVTM and CDR2 ANQGSEA.

The chain's CDR3 is CASSPPGETEAFF. The CDR3 DNA follows: TGTGCCAGCAGTCCTCCTGGAGAGACTGAAGCTTTCTTT. The chain couples TRBV7-9 to TRBJ1-1; D uncertain. CDR3 length: 13 residues. CDR1 is SEHNR and CDR2 is FQNEAQ in the germline V gene (reference sequence). Trimming took 6 bases from V and 5 from J, leaving 13 bases between them.

This clonotype was counted many times. The rearrangement joins TRBV2 to TRBJ1-4; D call uncertain. The length of the CDR3 is 14 residues. Trimming stripped 1 base from V and 6 bases from J, with 9 bases between. Germline loops: CDR1 SNHLY, CDR2 FYNNEI. The CDR3: CASSEEQSDEKLFF. Here the CDR3 DNA reads TGTGCCAGCAGTGAAGAGCAGTCAGATGAAAAACTGTTTTTT.

J is TRBJ1-1 and V is TRBV7-9; possible D gene TRBD1, 6 bases. Germline lookup yields CDR1 SEHNR and CDR2 FQNEAQ (reference sequence). The CDR3 extends over 13 amino acids. The V and J ends lost 6 bases and 5 bases respectively, with 13 bases between them. The CDR3, as DNA: TGTGCCAGCAGGGTAGGGGGTTCGACTGAAGCTTTCTTT. Amino acids: CASRVGGSTEAFF. The whole variable domain, filled in from reference TRBV7-9 and TRBJ1-1, reads DTGVSQNPRHKITKRGQNVTFRCDPISEHNRLYWYRQTLGQGPEFLTYFQNEAQLEKSRLLSDRFSAERPKGSFSTLEIQRTEQGDSAMYLCASRVGGSTEAFFGQGTRLTVV.

In its sample, this clonotype was seen many times. This chain uses TRBV20-1 with TRBJ2-1; D uncertain. CDR1 is DFQATT, CDR2 SNEGSKA, per germline (reference sequence). This CDR3 contains 10 residues. V dropped 2 bases and J dropped 9 bases, with 5 bases sitting between them. The CDR3 DNA is TGCAGTGCTAGACTTAGTGAGCAGTTCTTC. Amino acids: CSARLSEQFF.

By its share, this clonotype is hyperexpanded. This chain uses TRBV5-1 with TRBJ2-7, with D unresolved. V lost 6 bases and J lost 7, with 23 bases in between. Per germline, CDR1 SGHRS and CDR2 YFSETQ. There are 15 residues in the CDR3. The DNA for the CDR3 is TGCGCCAGCAAAACAAACCAAGGTCCTCTTGTGGAGCAGTACTTC. It yields the protein CASKTNQGPLVEQYF.

This clonotype was counted many times. The chain recombines TRBV27 with TRBJ2-1; 8 nucleotides line up with TRBD2. V was clipped by 0 bases and J by 5 bases; unmatched bases: 9. Per germline, CDR1 MNHEY and CDR2 SMNVEV (reference sequence). This CDR3 is 17 amino acids long. CDR3 region: CASSLSLGLGPHNEQFF. The CDR3, as DNA: TGTGCCAGCAGTTTATCGCTGGGACTAGGGCCCCACAATGAGCAGTTCTTC.

This clonotype was counted a few times. The J gene is TRBJ1-5, the V gene TRBV7-2; the D gene is possibly TRBD1 (5 bases). V was pared by 1 base and J by 4 bases, with 11 bases between. Germline CDR1 and CDR2: SGHTA and FQGNSA. CDR3 length equals 15 residues. CDR3 loop: CASSLVRQSNQPQHF. CDR3 DNA: TGTGCCAGCAGCTTAGTCCGACAGTCAAATCAGCCCCAGCATTTT.

The CDR3 bases are TGTGCCAGCAGTCCGAACCCGGCGGCTGAAGCTTTCTTT. It encodes CASSPNPAAEAFF. This chain joins TRBV27 and TRBJ1-1; no definite D call. CDR1 is MNHEY, CDR2 SMNVEV, per germline (reference sequence). CDR3 length equals 13 residues. Trimming stripped 5 bases from V and 6 bases from J, with 13 bases between.

This clonotype was recorded many times. The genes are TRBV28 and TRBJ1-5; 9 nucleotides line up with TRBD1. Trimming at V came to 6 bases and at J to 1 base, leaving 7 bases not matched to a gene. The length of the CDR3 is 16 residues. The V gene's germline CDR1 is MDHEN and CDR2 SYDVKM. Here the CDR3 reads CASSAAGTGSNQPQHF. In nucleotides, the CDR3 is TGTGCCAGCAGCGCGGCCGGGACAGGGAGCAATCAGCCCCAGCATTTT.

In its sample, this clonotype was seen many times. V is TRBV7-9 and J is TRBJ1-1, with D hard to call. Deletions cut 3 bases from V and 6 bases from J, with 8 bases between. CDR1 is SEHNR and CDR2 is FQNEAQ in the germline V gene (reference sequence). This CDR3 contains 12 residues. This CDR3 is CASSFRTPEAFF. As DNA, the CDR3 is TGTGCCAGCAGCTTTAGGACCCCTGAAGCTTTCTTT.

This clonotype was counted at least ten times. The rearrangement links TRBV6-5 to TRBJ2-2; 7 nucleotides align to TRBD2. The J segment lost 6 bases and the V segment lost 0 bases, leaving 4 bases of the junction unmatched. CDR3 length equals 15 residues. Per the germline V gene, CDR1 is MNHEY and CDR2 is SVGAGI. The CDR3 here is CASSYSGGSAGELFF. The CDR3 region has the DNA TGTGCCAGCAGTTACTCGGGCGGGAGCGCCGGGGAGCTGTTTTTT.

This clonotype was counted a few times. V usage is TRBV2 and J usage is TRBJ1-1; D is uncertain. Trimming removed 6 bases at V and 0 bases at J, with 5 bases between. This CDR3 has 12 amino acids. The germline V gene has CDR1 SNHLY and CDR2 FYNNEI. Written as DNA, the CDR3 is TGTGCCAGCAGACGGTTGAACACTGAAGCTTTCTTT. Its translation is CASRRLNTEAFF.

This clonotype is medium-sized in the sample. The junction differs from germline at one of its ends, possibly a read error. The chain has TRBV25-1 and TRBJ1-3; D perhaps matches TRBD1 (6 bases). The CDR3 extends over 16 amino acids. Looked up from germline, CDR1 is MGHDK and CDR2 is SYGVNS. For the CDR3, the DNA is TGTGCCAGCAGTAAATACAACAGGGAACCTCCGGACACCATATATTTT. Encoded protein: CASSKYNREPPDTIYF.

This clonotype was detected ten times or more. The V call is TRBV27, the J call TRBJ2-1; weak D call: TRBD2 (6 bases). The CDR3 has 13 residues. Germline V gives CDR1 MNHEY, CDR2 SMNVEV (reference sequence). Trimming took off 5 bases at V and 6 bases at J, with 11 bases between the two ends. The CDR3 nucleotides are TGTGCCAGCAGTATGACTAGTTCCAATGAGCAGTTCTTC. The encoded protein is CASSMTSSNEQFF.

The chain employs TRBV28 and TRBJ2-3, with D tentatively TRBD1 or TRBD2 (6 bases each). V was pared by 7 bases and J by 3 bases, with 17 bases between. Germline-derived CDR1 and CDR2 are MDHEN and SYDVKM. The CDR3 extends over 15 amino acids. The CDR3 sequence: CASTGADGRTDTQYF. Here the CDR3 DNA reads TGTGCCAGCACGGGGGCAGACGGGCGGACAGATACGCAGTATTTT.

This clonotype has at least ten counts. The gene calls are TRBV29-1 and TRBJ2-7, with TRBD2 identical over 10 bases. V lost 1 base and J lost 0; bases outside the gene matches: 12. CDR3 length: 18 residues. In germline, CDR1 is SQVTM, CDR2 ANQGSEA. CDR3 bases: TGCAGCGTTGAAGGGACTAGCGGCCAAGAAACTAGCTCCTACGAGCAGTACTTC. Residues: CSVEGTSGQETSSYEQYF.

This clonotype was seen a few times. The chain couples TRBV11-2 to TRBJ1-1, with a tentative D call TRBD1 (6 bases). The CDR3 has 15 amino acids. CDR1 and CDR2 (germline): SGHAT, FQNNGV. Between the trimmed V and J ends, which lost 2 bases and 6 bases, there was a span of 16 bases. CDR3 protein: CASSLPGHRDSEAFF. CDR3 coding DNA: TGTGCCAGCAGCTTACCGGGACACCGAGATTCTGAAGCTTTCTTT.